The source of this T cell receptor beta chain is a study of cytomegalovirus exposure and HLA in healthy donors. Findings and limits, study-wide: Reports state that TCR beta sequences accurately predicted most subjects' HLA-A and HLA-B alleles. Most sequenced TCRs were rare (though some public TCRs occurred in many donors). In a later analysis, TCR association rates varied by HLA locus: DRB1 most, HLA-C fewest. 16,951 TCR beta sequences were associated with HLA alleles at 0.05 false discovery rate in a later analysis.

Researchers ran the PCR with 60 Vbeta and 13 Jbeta primers. Repertoires were generated with immunoSEQ multiplex PCR, while TCRdb's copy carries only in-frame clones and drops some. The sample holds 150,000 to 200,000 clones, around 78% seen once. Comment on this clone: Its antigen is unknown.

The receptor was isolated from a woman aged 25 to 39 in good health and CMV-seropositive. The source material was PBMCs.

CDR3 amino acids: CASIQGPTEAFF. Here the CDR3 DNA reads TGTGCCAGCATCCAGGGCCCAACTGAAGCTTTCTTT. V and J are TRBV6-6 and TRBJ1-1; weak D call: TRBD1 (5 bases). The CDR3 loop spans 12 amino acids. CDR1 is MNHNY, CDR2 SVGAGI, per germline (reference sequence). Between the trimmed V and J ends, which lost 7 bases and 5 bases, there was a span of 11 bases.